This TCR beta chain emerged from a study of CD8+ T cells in alopecia areata. Overall study context: Patients in the treated group were given tofacitinib by mouth, 5 to 10 mg twice a day. Study-level findings and limits: Uncertainty remains about how baseline CD8+ expansion links to response, with one nonresponder.

In regard to this clone: Its specificity is not known.

Extracted RNA was reverse transcribed, and the resulting cDNA served as sequencing template. Method: immunoSEQ multiplex PCR; TCRdb's copy keeps in-frame clones and lacks some. Of some 200,000 clones listed, around 60% were seen once; the top ten hold 3% to 3.5%. Treatment noted: oral pan-JAK inhibitor, 5-10 mg twice daily. CD4+ and CD8+ T cells were sorted from PBMCs. V lost 4 bases, J lost 6 bases, and 8 bases stayed unmatched. The germline V gene has CDR1 LGHNA and CDR2 YNFKEQ. The CDR3 is 15 residues long. The receptor's source is a human donor with alopecia areata. This chain links TRBV4-2 with TRBJ2-1; 8 bases map to TRBD1. The sequences come from CD4+ T cells sorted from blood, collected at week 4, from a patient treated with tofacitinib. CDR3 coding DNA: TGTGCCAGCAGCCGACGGACAGGGAGGTCCAATGAGCAGTTCTTC. Protein: CASSRRTGRSNEQFF.